This is a list of T cell receptor beta chains from one sample in a study of T cell responses to AZD1222 COVID-19 vaccine. Produced via immunoSEQ multiplex PCR; TCRdb's table is partial and in-frame only. Among some 140,000 clones, 90% to 95% were seen once, and the ten largest hold approximately 2%. The sample in question was peripheral blood, obtained on day 0 of AZD1222 vaccination. Receptor source: an adult in good health. Each CDR3 is given with its conserved first and last residue. A D gene is named only where the DNA matches it firmly. Rows may omit the clone size; those that give it use once, few, many or a size class.

>-|TRBV12-3/TRBV12-4|TRBJ1-6|-
CASTVTEFSPLHF
TGTGCCAGCACCGTGACAGAATTCTCACCCCTCCACTTT
>TRBD2|TRBV27|TRBJ2-7|-
CASGGLAGSYEQYF
TGTGCCAGCGGGGGCCTAGCGGGGAGTTACGAGCAGTACTTC
>-|TRBV18|TRBJ1-4|-
CASSPETASNEKLFF
TGTGCCAGCTCACCAGAGACGGCTAGTAATGAAAAACTGTTTTTT
>TRBD2|TRBV7-2|TRBJ2-2|-
CASSPITSAGELFF
TGTGCCAGCAGTCCTATCACTAGCGCCGGGGAGCTGTTTTTT
>TRBD1|TRBV6-5|TRBJ2-2|-
CASSDRGAGELFF
TGTGCCAGTTCGGACAGGGGTGCCGGGGAGCTGTTTTTT
>TRBD1|TRBV7-2|TRBJ1-3|-
CASSLSQGRGNTIYF
TGTGCCAGCAGCTTGTCACAGGGGAGGGGAAACACCATATATTTT
>-|TRBV7-2|TRBJ2-7|once
CASSSWDGNEQYF
TGTGCCAGCAGCTCGTGGGACGGCAACGAGCAGTACTTC
>-|TRBV7-9|TRBJ2-5|once
CASSLGSGPGSETQYF
TGTGCCAGCAGCTTAGGGTCAGGACCTGGTTCGGAGACCCAGTACTTC
>TRBD2|TRBV5-1|TRBJ2-5|few
CASSPPLAGGETQYF
TGCGCCAGCAGCCCCCCCTTGGCGGGGGGAGAGACCCAGTACTTC
>TRBD2|TRBV7-9|TRBJ2-5|-
CASSLEGSGVLKTQYF
TGTGCCAGCAGCTTAGAGGGTAGCGGGGTACTTAAGACCCAGTACTTC
>-|TRBV3-1/TRBV3-2|TRBJ1-1|-
CASSQGGSEAFF
TGTGCCAGCAGCCAAGGGGGATCTGAAGCTTTCTTT
>-|TRBV25-1|TRBJ2-7|-
CASSDPGPLREQYF
TGTGCCAGCAGTGACCCCGGGCCCCTCAGGGAGCAGTACTTC
>-|TRBV6-5|TRBJ2-7|-
CASSYSSPPRIYEQYF
TGTGCCAGCAGTTACTCGTCACCCCCTCGAATCTACGAGCAGTACTTC
>TRBD1|TRBV10-1|TRBJ1-2|-
CASSLTGDVGYTF
TGCGCCAGCAGCCTTACAGGGGACGTGGGCTACACCTTC
>-|TRBV5-1|TRBJ2-7|-
CASSLAGGVSYEQYF
TGCGCCAGCAGCTTGGCCGGGGGTGTATCCTACGAGCAGTACTTC
>-|TRBV4-2|TRBJ2-3|-
CASSQDLALSTDTQYF
TGTGCCAGCAGCCAAGATTTGGCCTTAAGCACAGATACGCAGTATTTT
>-|TRBV27|TRBJ1-2|-
CASSFRAVANYGYTF
TGTGCCAGCAGTTTCCGGGCAGTAGCTAACTATGGCTACACCTTC
>TRBD2|TRBV5-4|TRBJ2-3|-
CASSLDPGGSTDTQYF
TGTGCCAGCAGCTTGGATCCGGGGGGGAGCACAGATACGCAGTATTTT
>TRBD1|TRBV6-2/TRBV6-3|TRBJ1-1|-
CASSYFDRGEAFF
TGTGCCAGCAGTTACTTCGACAGGGGAGAAGCTTTCTTT
>TRBD1|TRBV18|TRBJ1-5|-
CASSSGQGINQPQHF
TGTGCCAGCTCCTCCGGACAGGGGATCAATCAGCCCCAGCATTTT
>TRBD1|TRBV2|TRBJ2-1|-
CASRGDRGSYNEQFF
TGTGCCAGCAGGGGAGACAGGGGATCCTACAATGAGCAGTTCTTC
>TRBD1|TRBV30|TRBJ1-1|few
CAWSPDRGYTEAFF
TGTGCCTGGAGTCCGGACAGGGGGTACACTGAAGCTTTCTTT
>-|TRBV7-2|TRBJ1-1|-
CASSLTAMNTEAFF
TGTGCCAGCAGCTTAACAGCAATGAACACTGAAGCTTTCTTT
>-|TRBV14|TRBJ1-2|-
CASSQGTATYDGYTF
TGTGCCAGCAGCCAAGGGACAGCTACTTATGATGGCTACACCTTC
>-|TRBV5-1|TRBJ1-1|-
CASSLGWGRSTEAFF
TGCGCCAGCAGCTTGGGTTGGGGCAGGAGCACTGAAGCTTTCTTT
>-|TRBV5-5|TRBJ2-3|-
CASSLNPDADTQYF
TGTGCCAGCAGCTTGAATCCGGACGCAGATACGCAGTATTTT
>TRBD1|TRBV7-9|TRBJ1-5|-
CASSYGQGLQPQHF
TGTGCCAGCAGCTATGGACAGGGACTTCAGCCCCAGCATTTT
>-|TRBV7-9|TRBJ2-7|-
CASSSVPYEQYF
TGTGCCAGCAGCTCAGTCCCCTACGAGCAGTACTTC
>-|TRBV28|TRBJ2-3|-
CASQPPTDTQYF
TGTGCCAGTCAGCCACCCACAGATACGCAGTATTTT
>TRBD1|TRBV5-1|TRBJ1-1|-
CASSVGTGLNTEAFF
TGCGCCAGCAGCGTAGGGACAGGGCTGAACACTGAAGCTTTCTTT
>-|TRBV5-1|TRBJ1-2|-
CASSLDLVNYGYTF
TGCGCCAGCAGCTTGGACCTTGTTAACTATGGCTACACCTTC
>-|TRBV10-2|TRBJ2-3|-
CASTAGGGYLTDTQYF
TGCGCCAGCACCGCTGGAGGGGGGTACCTCACAGATACGCAGTATTTT
>-|TRBV9|TRBJ2-5|once
CASSGFPGPQYF
TGTGCCAGCAGCGGATTTCCGGGCCCCCAGTACTTC
>-|TRBV4-1|TRBJ1-6|once
CASRQWSSYNSPLHF
TGCGCCAGCCGTCAATGGAGCTCCTATAATTCACCCCTCCACTTT
>TRBD1|TRBV10-3|TRBJ1-1|-
CAISPAGQSEAFF
TGTGCCATCAGTCCCGCGGGACAGAGTGAAGCTTTCTTT
>-|TRBV6-5|TRBJ1-5|-
CASRDAGTPDQPQHF
TGTGCCAGCAGGGATGCCGGGACACCAGATCAGCCCCAGCATTTT
>-|TRBV3-1/TRBV3-2|TRBJ2-2|once
CASSQRSAGTSPGELFF
TGTGCCAGCAGCCAAAGGTCGGCAGGGACTTCCCCCGGGGAGCTGTTTTTT
>TRBD1|TRBV4-2|TRBJ1-4|-
CASSQGPGQLNEKLFF
TGTGCCAGCAGCCAAGGTCCGGGACAGTTAAATGAAAAACTGTTTTTT
>-|TRBV6-6|TRBJ2-7|-
CASSRTQTSYEQYF
TGTGCCAGCAGTCGTACACAGACCTCCTACGAGCAGTACTTC
>TRBD2|TRBV7-9|TRBJ2-5|-
CASSPPGLAGETQYF
TGTGCCAGCAGCCCTCCGGGACTAGCTGGGGAGACCCAGTACTTC
>TRBD1|TRBV7-2|TRBJ1-5|-
CASSSGTGTYSNQPQHF
TGTGCCAGCAGCTCCGGGACAGGGACCTATAGCAATCAGCCCCAGCATTTT
>-|TRBV3-1/TRBV3-2|TRBJ2-6|-
CASSRVGDRVLTF
TGTGCCAGCAGCCGTGTAGGGGATCGCGTCCTGACTTTC
>TRBD1|TRBV18|TRBJ2-2|-
CASIQGVDTGELFF
TGTGCCAGCATACAGGGGGTCGACACCGGGGAGCTGTTTTTT
>-|TRBV4-1|TRBJ1-2|-
CASSQEPGNNYGYTF
TGCGCCAGCAGCCAAGAGCCCGGGAACAACTATGGCTACACCTTC
>-|TRBV10-3|TRBJ1-2|-
CAISVPYGDYGYTF
TGTGCCATCAGTGTACCATACGGGGACTATGGCTACACCTTC
>-|TRBV5-4|TRBJ2-3|-
CASSLAGTLSTDTQYF
TGTGCCAGCAGCTTGGCTGGGACCCTTAGCACAGATACGCAGTATTTT
>-|TRBV6-2/TRBV6-3|TRBJ2-5|-
CASSRHLRFQGETQYF
TGTGCCAGCAGCCGCCATCTTCGATTTCAGGGGGAGACCCAGTACTTC
>-|TRBV6-2/TRBV6-3|TRBJ2-5|-
CASSYALPGVSVSETQYF
TGTGCCAGCAGTTACGCACTACCAGGGGTCTCAGTTTCCGAGACCCAGTACTTC
>-|TRBV18|TRBJ1-1|-
CASSPGWGMNTEAFF
TGTGCCAGCTCACCCGGATGGGGGATGAACACTGAAGCTTTCTTT
>-|TRBV5-1|TRBJ1-1|once
CASSAGGRANTEAFF
TGCGCCAGCAGCGCGGGGGGACGGGCGAACACTGAAGCTTTCTTT
>-|TRBV10-1|TRBJ1-1|-
CASSGADMKGAFF
TGCGCCAGCAGTGGAGCGGACATGAAAGGAGCTTTCTTT
>TRBD1|TRBV2|TRBJ2-7|few
CASSELWGQGIHEQYF
TGTGCCAGCAGTGAACTCTGGGGACAGGGAATCCACGAGCAGTACTTC
>TRBD1|TRBV28|TRBJ1-5|-
CASRMAGQGIQPQHF
TGTGCCAGCAGAATGGCCGGACAGGGGATTCAGCCCCAGCATTTT
>-|TRBV5-1|TRBJ2-7|-
CASSLWGGLTSEQYF
TGCGCCAGCAGCTTGTGGGGGGGCCTAACCTCCGAGCAGTACTTC
>TRBD1|TRBV6-5|TRBJ2-2|-
CASRKGQTNTGELFF
TGTGCCAGCAGGAAGGGACAGACGAACACCGGGGAGCTGTTTTTT
>-|TRBV20-1|TRBJ2-2|-
CSASTGNTGELFF
TGCAGTGCTAGTACCGGGAACACCGGGGAGCTGTTTTTT
>-|TRBV18|TRBJ2-2|-
CASSPPSQAHTGELFF
TGTGCCAGCTCACCACCATCACAGGCGCACACCGGGGAGCTGTTTTTT
>TRBD1|TRBV5-1|TRBJ2-3|once
CASSLGGGQAPTQYF
TGCGCCAGCAGCTTGGGTGGGGGACAGGCCCCTACGCAGTATTTT
>TRBD1|TRBV7-9|TRBJ2-7|-
CASSLASRDRNPYEQYF
TGTGCCAGCAGCTTAGCGAGTCGGGACAGGAATCCCTACGAGCAGTACTTC
>-|TRBV20-1|TRBJ1-1|-
CSARAPREAFF
TGCAGTGCTCGTGCCCCTAGGGAAGCTTTCTTT